What follows are 30 T cell receptor beta chains derived from one specimen sequenced in a study of T cells in Graves' hyperthyroidism and ophthalmopathy. The TCR beta CDR3 regions underwent amplification using RNA transcripts as the source. First-round RT-PCR targeting the TCR CDR3 was performed with the HTBI primer set. TCRdb used MiXCR to reprocess the multiplex PCR reads, holding one entry per CDR3 protein. The sample has a few hundred thousand distinct CDR3 sequences; around 46% are singletons. What was sequenced was peripheral blood or thyroid tissue (not recorded which). These TCRs come from a woman between 18 and 30 years old with Graves' hyperthyroidism.

This chain connects TRBV27 to TRBJ1-2, with D possibly TRBD1 on 5 matching bases. The CDR3 contains 16 residues. Trimming took off 1 base at V and 8 bases at J, with 20 bases between the two ends. The germline gives CDR1 MNHEY, CDR2 SMNVEV (reference sequence). Here the CDR3 DNA reads TGTGCCAGCAGTTTATTAGCGCATCAGGGACTGGGGGGCTACACCTTC. As protein: CASSLLAHQGLGGYTF.

This clonotype has just one count. V gene TRBV2 combines with J gene TRBJ2-5; 13 bases are a match to TRBD2. The V gene end was trimmed by 7 bases and the J gene end by 1 base; junction bases not matched to a gene: 15. Germline V gives CDR1 SNHLY, CDR2 FYNNEI. The CDR3 has 19 amino acids. The CDR3 here is CASTEGLAGDSWGQETQYF. DNA for the CDR3: TGTGCCAGCACCGAAGGACTAGCGGGAGATTCATGGGGCCAAGAGACCCAGTACTTC.

Of note for this clonotype: It may be a read error: a sequence one base away is much more abundant. The chain carries TRBV5-1 and TRBJ1-1; TRBD1 matches at 10 bases. Germline V gives CDR1 SGHRS, CDR2 YFSETQ. Trimming removed 4 bases from V and 1 base from J; junction bases left unmatched: 4. This CDR3 is 15 amino acids long. CDR3 nucleotide sequence: TGCGCCAGCAGCGACCGGGACAGGGGGAACACTGAAGCTTTCTTT. It translates to CASSDRDRGNTEAFF.

This clonotype was detected many times. The chain employs TRBV6-1 and TRBJ1-5; a weak D match, TRBD1 (6 bases). CDR3 length equals 15 residues. Germline V CDR1 and CDR2: MNHNS, SASEGT. Trimming stripped 7 bases from V and 7 bases from J, with 20 bases between. The CDR3 bases are TGTGCCAGCACTAGGCAACAGGGTTCGGTACAGCCCCAGCATTTT. Protein: CASTRQQGSVQPQHF.

The J gene is TRBJ2-5, the V gene TRBV20-1; TRBD2 agrees at 12 bases. The CDR3 loop spans 14 amino acids. The germline V gene has CDR1 DFQATT and CDR2 SNEGSKA (reference sequence). CDR3 in DNA: TGCAGCCCAAGACTAGCGGGAGAGGGAGAGACCCAGTACTTC. Protein product: CSPRLAGEGETQYF.

There are many counts of this clonotype. The chain combines TRBV7-9 with TRBJ2-7; D is tentatively TRBD1 or TRBD2 (5 bases each). CDR3 length: 14 residues. V gave up 5 bases and J gave up 4 bases, with 15 bases separating them. Looked up from germline, CDR1 is SEHNR and CDR2 is FQNEAQ (reference sequence). In DNA, the CDR3 is TGTGCCAGCAGCCGAATCCCGGGGCCGTACGAGCAGTACTTC. As protein: CASSRIPGPYEQYF.

This clonotype was observed at least ten times. The chain recombines TRBV7-2 with TRBJ2-7, with TRBD2 matching over 11 bases. With 0 bases clipped from V and 1 base from J, the junction kept 8 bases outside the gene matches. Germline CDR1 is SGHTA and CDR2 is FQGNSA. The CDR3 length is 18 residues. CDR3 DNA: TGTGCCAGCAGCTTAGCGCCCGGTCTAGCGGGAGGTTCCTACGAGCAGTACTTC. It is translated as CASSLAPGLAGGSYEQYF.

This clonotype was recorded at least ten times. This CDR3 reads CSVEAQGTEKLFF. The DNA of the CDR3 is TGCAGCGTTGAGGCACAGGGAACTGAAAAACTGTTTTTT. The chain carries TRBV29-1 and TRBJ1-4; weak D call: TRBD1 (6 bases). Germline V CDR1 and CDR2: SQVTM, ANQGSEA. V was cut by 3 bases and J by 7 bases, with 12 bases left in between. The CDR3 consists of 13 residues.

The gene calls are TRBV7-2 and TRBJ2-2, with D uncertain. The germline V and J ends were trimmed by 6 bases and 7 bases, with 12 bases remaining between them. The CDR3 consists of 13 residues. The germline V gene has CDR1 SGHTA and CDR2 FQGNSA. CDR3: CASSDSSSGELFF. CDR3 coding DNA: TGTGCCAGCAGTGACTCGTCTAGCGGGGAGCTGTTTTTT.

This clonotype was counted ten times or more. This chain uses TRBV25-1 with TRBJ2-5; possible D gene TRBD2, 5 bases. Trimming left V 7 bases short and J 4 bases short, with 13 bases between. The CDR3 is made up of 13 amino acids. Germline CDR1 and CDR2: MGHDK and SYGVNS. The CDR3 sequence: CASKRVAAETQYF. As DNA, the CDR3 is TGTGCCAGCAAGAGGGTAGCCGCAGAGACCCAGTACTTC.

This clonotype was seen repeatedly, ten times or more. J is TRBJ1-4 and V is TRBV7-2; D possibly corresponds to TRBD1 (6 bases). Between the trimmed V and J ends, which lost 1 base and 8 bases, there was a span of 14 bases. Looked up from germline, CDR1 is SGHTA and CDR2 is FQGNSA. CDR3 length: 15 residues. CDR3 bases: TGTGCCAGCAGCTTAGTTTCGGGGGCTGAAGAAAAACTGTTTTTT. The encoded protein is CASSLVSGAEEKLFF.

Comment on this clonotype: Likely a read error: the CDR3 ends without its conserved phenylalanine or tryptophan. The chain is built from TRBV5-1 and TRBJ2-2; the D gene is possibly TRBD2 (6 bases). The V gene lost 4 bases and the J gene lost 8 bases, with 12 bases spanning the gap. CDR3 length: 13 amino acids. From germline, CDR1 is SGHRS and CDR2 YFSETQ. The CDR3 coding sequence is TGCGCCAGCAGCGCCAGGAGGGCAGGGGAGCTGTTTCTT. It is translated as CASSARRAGELFL.

This clonotype was seen at least ten times. This chain uses TRBV7-2 with TRBJ2-7; no definite D call. CDR3 size: 12 residues. CDR1 is SGHTA, CDR2 FQGNSA, per germline. Trimming left V 0 bases short and J 7 bases short, with 7 bases between. CDR3 in amino acids: CASSLAWSEQYF. The CDR3 DNA follows: TGTGCCAGCAGCTTAGCGTGGTCGGAGCAGTACTTC.

The DNA of the CDR3 is TGCAGCGTTAGTGGTGGCGGGAGGGCAGGGTACGAGCAGTACTTC. Translated, it gives CSVSGGGRAGYEQYF. The chain carries TRBV29-1 and TRBJ2-7; 9 nucleotides match TRBD2. There are 15 residues in the CDR3. V lost 5 bases to trimming and J lost 4 bases; unmatched junction nucleotides: 12. Germline V CDR1 and CDR2: SQVTM, ANQGSEA.

To note about this clonotype: This may arise from a read error, as a much more abundant clone is one base away. The V call is TRBV5-1, the J call TRBJ2-7; 9 bases are a match to TRBD1. The CDR3 loop spans 13 amino acids. Germline V lookup: CDR1 SGHRS, CDR2 YFSETQ. The junction had 9 bases not matched to a gene; V was cut back by 7 bases and J by 7 bases. The CDR3 spells CASGQNRGREQYF. In DNA, the CDR3 is TGCGCCAGCGGCCAGAACAGGGGGCGAGAGCAGTACTTC.

This chain joins TRBV7-2 and TRBJ1-1; D gene ambiguous. The CDR3 runs to 15 residues. Per the germline V gene, CDR1 is SGHTA and CDR2 is FQGNSA. V was shortened by 3 bases and J by 2 bases, with 13 bases between the two germline ends. The CDR3 bases are TGTGCCAGCAGCTTTGGCCCGGGAGGAAACACTGAAGCTTTCTTT. Translation: CASSFGPGGNTEAFF.

This clonotype was counted many times. A read error may produce the germline difference seen at one junction end. The rearrangement uses TRBV5-1 and TRBJ1-2; 8 bases agree with TRBD1. Germline assignment: CDR1 SGHRS and CDR2 YFSETQ. The CDR3 is 14 residues long. The chain's CDR3 is CASSLGTGVYGYTF. CDR3 in DNA: TGTGCCAGCAGCTTAGGGACAGGCGTCTATGGCTACACCTTC.

This clonotype came up once. This chain joins TRBV29-1 and TRBJ2-7; 7 bases map to TRBD2. V lost 0 bases, J lost 6 bases, and 14 bases stayed unmatched. Germline V lookup: CDR1 SQVTM, CDR2 ANQGSEA. The length of the CDR3 is 16 residues. The CDR3 region is CSVEEVGREIEGEQYF. In DNA, the CDR3 is TGCAGCGTTGAAGAGGTCGGGCGGGAGATTGAGGGCGAGCAGTACTTC.

The rearrangement uses TRBV27 and TRBJ1-6, with D unclear. The V gene's germline CDR1 is MNHEY and CDR2 SMNVEV (reference sequence). Trimming cost V 3 bases and J 10 bases, with 13 bases left between them. This CDR3 spans 14 amino acids. CDR3 sequence: CASSFGQEWSPLHF. The CDR3 coding sequence is TGTGCCAGCAGTTTTGGGCAGGAGTGGTCACCCCTCCACTTT.

This clonotype has ten or more counts. The J gene is TRBJ1-1, the V gene TRBV20-1, with D possibly being TRBD1 (5 bases). Germline CDR1 is DFQATT and CDR2 is SNEGSKA (reference sequence). The CDR3 has 14 amino acids. V was shortened by 6 bases and J by 1 base, with 15 bases between the two germline ends. The CDR3 here is CSARKGAGNTEAFF. The CDR3 bases are TGCAGTGCCAGAAAAGGGGCTGGGAACACTGAAGCTTTCTTT.

This clonotype has at least ten counts. The rearrangement joins TRBV7-8 to TRBJ2-2; TRBD2 matches 11 bases. CDR1 and CDR2 (germline): SGHVS, FQNEAQ. Germline trimming cut 3 bases from V and 7 bases from J; bases unmatched to any gene: 7. This CDR3 has 16 amino acids. Written as DNA, the CDR3 is TGTGCCAGCAGCTTTTTAGCGGGAGGGCTAGACGGGGAGCTGTTTTTT. It translates to CASSFLAGGLDGELFF.

This clonotype was observed a few times. The chain couples TRBV7-9 to TRBJ1-6; possibly TRBD1 for D (5 bases). V lost 1 base and J 6 bases, leaving 7 bases between the germline ends. Germline lookup yields CDR1 SEHNR and CDR2 FQNEAQ (reference sequence). The CDR3 consists of 14 residues. The CDR3 here is CASSLGGTNSPLHF. CDR3 nucleotide sequence: TGTGCCAGCAGCTTAGGGGGGACTAATTCACCCCTCCACTTT.

The rearrangement uses TRBV6-4 and TRBJ2-3; D not certain. V lost 10 bases and J lost 4, with 15 bases in between. CDR1 and CDR2 from the germline V gene are MRHNA and SNTAGT. The CDR3 sequence is 13 residues long. In DNA, the CDR3 is TGTGCCACCGGAAACTCTGGGGCAGATACGCAGTATTTT. Translated: CATGNSGADTQYF.

The V and J genes are TRBV7-3 and TRBJ2-7, with D unclear. Deletions cut 4 bases from V and 3 bases from J, with 7 bases between. The germline V gene encodes CDR1 SGHTA and CDR2 FQGTGA. CDR3 length: 12 amino acids. The CDR3 loop reads CASSSCSYEQYF. The CDR3 coding sequence is TGTGCCAGCAGCTCATGCAGCTACGAGCAGTACTTC.

V is TRBV6-5 and J is TRBJ2-5, with TRBD2 matching 9 bases. The DNA end is a closer match to TRBJ2-4, so the J assignment may be wrong. Looked up from germline, CDR1 is MNHEY and CDR2 is SVGAGI. The CDR3 has 16 residues. The CDR3 DNA reads TGTGCCAGCAGCTTTAGCGGGAGTGTAGCCAAAAACATTCAGTACTTC. It specifies CASSFSGSVAKNIQYF.

Of note for this clonotype: A read error may account for a junction end that differs from germline. The genes are TRBV6-4 and TRBJ2-2; 10 nucleotides align to TRBD1. The CDR3 runs to 15 residues. Germline CDR1 is MRHNA and CDR2 is SNTAGT. The CDR3 sequence is CASRTGQGGTGELSF. The DNA of the CDR3 is TGTGCCAGCAGAACCGGACAGGGGGGCACCGGGGAGCTGTCTTTT.

This clonotype was seen more than once but under ten times. The genes are TRBV4-1 and TRBJ2-5, with 10 bases aligning to TRBD2. V shed 1 base and J 6 bases; nucleotides not matched to a gene: 8. Germline loops: CDR1 MGHRA, CDR2 YSYEKL. The CDR3 sequence is 16 residues long. The CDR3 DNA follows: TGCGCCAGCAGCCAAGTGAGCGGGAGGGCCCATCAGACCCAGTACTTC. As protein: CASSQVSGRAHQTQYF.

Only a few counts were recorded for this clonotype. The V gene is TRBV19, the J gene TRBJ2-7; possibly TRBD2 for D (5 bases). The germline gives CDR1 LNHDA, CDR2 SQIVND (reference sequence). With 4 bases removed from V and 5 bases from J, the gap between germline ends came to 27 bases. This CDR3 spans 18 amino acids. The CDR3 DNA sequence: TGTGCCAGTAGTACAGGACTCCGGTTGTTAGTTCCGGGCCACGAGCAGTACTTC. It is translated as CASSTGLRLLVPGHEQYF.

The chain has TRBV2 and TRBJ2-7; the match to TRBD1 covers 12 bases. Germline V CDR1 and CDR2: SNHLY, FYNNEI. V lost 5 bases to trimming and J lost 7 bases; unmatched junction nucleotides: 6. The CDR3 sequence is 14 residues long. CDR3 coding DNA: TGTGCCAGCAGTACGGGACAGGGGGCAAGTGAGCAGTACTTC. It encodes CASSTGQGASEQYF.

The rearrangement uses TRBV20-1 and TRBJ1-2, with TRBD1 as a possible D gene (6 bases). Germline CDR1 and CDR2: DFQATT and SNEGSKA (reference sequence). With 6 bases removed from V and 4 bases from J, the gap between germline ends came to 12 bases. This CDR3 has 12 amino acids. In nucleotides, the CDR3 is TGCAGTGCGATGGGGGCGGGCTATGGCTACACCTTC. It codes for CSAMGAGYGYTF.